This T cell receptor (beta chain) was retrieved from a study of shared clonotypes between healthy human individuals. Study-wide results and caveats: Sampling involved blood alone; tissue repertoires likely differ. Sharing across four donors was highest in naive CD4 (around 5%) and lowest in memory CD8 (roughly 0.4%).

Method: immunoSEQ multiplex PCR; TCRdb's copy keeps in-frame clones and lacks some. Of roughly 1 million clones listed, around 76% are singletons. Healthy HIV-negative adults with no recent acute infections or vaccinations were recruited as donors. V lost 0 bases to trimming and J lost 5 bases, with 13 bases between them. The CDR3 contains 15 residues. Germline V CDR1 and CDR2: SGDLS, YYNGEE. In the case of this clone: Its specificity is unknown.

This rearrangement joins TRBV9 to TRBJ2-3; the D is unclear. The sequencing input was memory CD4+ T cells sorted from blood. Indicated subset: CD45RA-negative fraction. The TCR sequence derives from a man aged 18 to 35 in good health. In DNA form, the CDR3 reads TGTGCCAGCAGCGTAGTCGGAACGGTCGGAGATACGCAGTATTTT. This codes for CASSVVGTVGDTQYF.